This T cell receptor beta chain was identified during a study of cytomegalovirus exposure and HLA in healthy donors. The ends lost 1 base at V and 2 bases at J; junction bases unmatched: 7. The germline V gene encodes CDR1 SGHRS and CDR2 YFSETQ. The CDR3 sequence is 17 residues long. As for this clone: As yet, its antigen is unknown.

Notes on the study in general: Among CMV-associated TCR beta chains, most appeared HLA-restricted in a later analysis.

Both 60 Vbeta primers and 13 Jbeta primers went into the PCR. The repertoire was sequenced with immunoSEQ multiplex PCR; TCRdb's copy has only in-frame clones and lacks some. The top ten hold approximately 5.5% of the sample, which has roughly 140,000 clones, almost 85% seen once. The chain combines TRBV5-1 with TRBJ2-1, with 9 nucleotides matching TRBD2. This receptor was identified in a man aged 30-40 years in good health and CMV-seropositive. Input material: PBMCs. This CDR3 reads CASSLNPSGRTYNEQFF. The CDR3 nucleotides are TGCGCCAGCAGCTTGAACCCCAGCGGGAGGACCTACAATGAGCAGTTCTTC.